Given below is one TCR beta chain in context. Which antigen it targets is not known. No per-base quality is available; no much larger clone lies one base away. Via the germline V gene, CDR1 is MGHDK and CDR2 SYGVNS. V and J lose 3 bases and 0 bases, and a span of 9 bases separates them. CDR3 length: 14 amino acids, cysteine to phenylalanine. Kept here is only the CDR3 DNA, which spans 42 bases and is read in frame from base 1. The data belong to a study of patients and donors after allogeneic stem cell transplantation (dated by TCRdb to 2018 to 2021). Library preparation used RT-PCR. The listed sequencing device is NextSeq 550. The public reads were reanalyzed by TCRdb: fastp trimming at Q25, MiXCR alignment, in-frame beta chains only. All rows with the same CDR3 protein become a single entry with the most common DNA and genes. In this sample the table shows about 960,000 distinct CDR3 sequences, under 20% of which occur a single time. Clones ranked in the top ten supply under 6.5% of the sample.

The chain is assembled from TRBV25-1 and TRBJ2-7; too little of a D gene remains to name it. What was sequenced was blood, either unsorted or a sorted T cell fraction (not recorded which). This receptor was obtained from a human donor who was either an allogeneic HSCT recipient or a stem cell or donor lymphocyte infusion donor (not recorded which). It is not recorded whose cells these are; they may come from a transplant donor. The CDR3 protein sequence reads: CASSDHDTSYEQYF. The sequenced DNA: TGTGCCAGCAGTGATCACGACACCTCCTACGAGCAGTACTTC.